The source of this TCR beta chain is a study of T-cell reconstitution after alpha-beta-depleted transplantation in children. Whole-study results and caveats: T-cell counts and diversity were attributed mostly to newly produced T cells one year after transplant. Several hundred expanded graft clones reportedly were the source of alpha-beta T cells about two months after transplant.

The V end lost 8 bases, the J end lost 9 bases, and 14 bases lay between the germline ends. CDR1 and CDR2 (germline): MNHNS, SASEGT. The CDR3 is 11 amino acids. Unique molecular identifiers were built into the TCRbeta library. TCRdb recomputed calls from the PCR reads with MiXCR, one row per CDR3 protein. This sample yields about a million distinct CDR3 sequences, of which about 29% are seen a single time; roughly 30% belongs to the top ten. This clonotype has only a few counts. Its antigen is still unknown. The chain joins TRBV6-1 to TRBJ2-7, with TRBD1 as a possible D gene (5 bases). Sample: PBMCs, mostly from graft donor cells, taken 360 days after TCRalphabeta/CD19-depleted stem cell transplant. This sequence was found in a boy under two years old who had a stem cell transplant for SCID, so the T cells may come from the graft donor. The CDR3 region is CASGLTVRQYF. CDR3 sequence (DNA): TGTGCCAGCGGGCTGACAGTAAGGCAGTACTTC.